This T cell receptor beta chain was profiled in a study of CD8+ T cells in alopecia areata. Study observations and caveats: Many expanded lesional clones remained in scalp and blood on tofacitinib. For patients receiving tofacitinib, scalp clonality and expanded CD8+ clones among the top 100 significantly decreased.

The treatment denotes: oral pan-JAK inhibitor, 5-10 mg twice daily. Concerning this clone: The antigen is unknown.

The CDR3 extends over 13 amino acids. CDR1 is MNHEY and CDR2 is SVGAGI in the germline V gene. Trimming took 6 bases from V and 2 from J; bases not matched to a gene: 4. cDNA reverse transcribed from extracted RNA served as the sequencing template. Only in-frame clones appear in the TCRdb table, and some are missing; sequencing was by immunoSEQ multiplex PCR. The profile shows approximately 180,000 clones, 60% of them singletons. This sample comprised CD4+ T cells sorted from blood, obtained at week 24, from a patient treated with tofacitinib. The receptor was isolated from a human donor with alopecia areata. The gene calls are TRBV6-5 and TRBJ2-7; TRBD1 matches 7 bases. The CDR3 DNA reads TGTGCCAGCAGATCTGGGACAGCCTACGAGCAGTACTTC. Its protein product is CASRSGTAYEQYF.